Below, one TCR beta chain is given with its context. Antigen specificity is unknown. CDR1 is DFQATT, CDR2 SNEGSKA, per germline (reference sequence). CDR3 length equals 11 residues. The data were obtained in a study of cytotoxic CD8 clonotypes in ibrutinib-treated CLL. Study-level findings and limits: Sustained-remission and progressing patients' sampling times differed.

Measured with immunoSEQ multiplex PCR; TCRdb has only the in-frame clones, and not every one. The repertoire holds 200,000 to 250,000 clones, 70% seen once, with 15% in the top ten. Roughly 1.9 micrograms of genomic DNA (from cryopreserved PBMCs) were used for TCR beta libraries. This clonotype was sampled from a human donor with chronic lymphocytic leukemia. V and J are TRBV20-1 and TRBJ2-7; D perhaps matches TRBD1 (5 bases). This specimen was PBMCs, taken after 24 months of ibrutinib treatment. Here the CDR3 reads CRAGSTYEQYF. The CDR3 DNA reads as TGCAGGGCAGGGTCGACCTACGAGCAGTACTTC.